Given below is one T cell receptor (beta chain) in context. No antigen is known for it. The PCR had 60 Vbeta and 13 Jbeta primers. The repertoire was sequenced with immunoSEQ multiplex PCR; TCRdb's copy has only in-frame clones and lacks some. This table holds roughly 120,000 clones, 82% found once. The source of the sample is a study of cytomegalovirus exposure and HLA in healthy donors. Study findings and constraints: Reportedly, fewer N-insertions than the 666-donor mean appeared in an Asian-associated ancestry cluster in a later analysis. Researchers reported in a later analysis that common viral pathogens appeared linked to several top clusters. An analysis that came later showed most CMV-associated TCR beta chains appearing HLA-restricted. The CMV antigen specificity of three CMV-associated chains was confirmed through in vitro analysis.

This CDR3 comprises 15 residues. Germline V CDR1 and CDR2: SGHRS, YFSETQ. V was trimmed by 0 bases and J by 4 bases, leaving 14 bases between them. The chain uses TRBV5-1 and TRBJ2-7; tentative D call: TRBD1 (6 bases). Sequences were obtained from PBMCs. The TCR comes from a male donor in good health and CMV-seropositive. DNA of the CDR3: TGCGCCAGCAGCTTGGGCACCGGGACACCTTACGAGCAGTACTTC. Its protein product is CASSLGTGTPYEQYF. Based on the CDR3 plus reference TRBV5-1 and TRBJ2-7, the full variable domain is KAGVTQTPRYLIKTRGQQVTLSCSPISGHRSVSWYQQTPGQGLQFLFEYFSETQRNKGNFPGRFSGRQFSNSRSEMNVSTLELGDSALYLCASSLGTGTPYEQYFGPGTRLTVT.